A single sample gave rise to the 12 T cell receptor beta chains below, sequenced in a study of shared clonotypes between healthy human individuals. The repertoire was sequenced with immunoSEQ multiplex PCR; TCRdb's copy has only in-frame clones and lacks some. The sample has about 1,900,000 clones; approximately 94% are singletons. The naive CD8 population came from CD45RO-negative cells selected for CCR7, without terminally differentiated effector memory CD45RA+ cells. Sequences were obtained from naive CD8+ T cells sorted from blood. These receptor sequences come from a man aged 18 to 30 in good health.

This clone showed up just once. The CDR3 sequence: CASSLEFVGGLNTGELFF. The CDR3 nucleotides are TGTGCCAGCAGCTTGGAGTTTGTAGGGGGGCTGAACACCGGGGAGCTGTTTTTT. The chain employs TRBV5-6 and TRBJ2-2; D may be TRBD1 or TRBD2 (6 bases each). Germline V lookup: CDR1 SGHDT, CDR2 YYEEEE. The CDR3 has 18 residues. V lost 0 bases and J 1 base, leaving 16 bases between the germline ends. The full variable domain, completed using reference TRBV5-6 and TRBJ2-2, is DAGVTQSPTHLIKTRGQQVTLRCSPKSGHDTVSWYQQALGQGPQFIFQYYEEEERQRGNFPDRFSGHQFPNYSSELNVNALLLGDSALYLCASSLEFVGGLNTGELFFGEGSRLTVL.

This chain links TRBV7-9 with TRBJ1-1; the D gene is possibly TRBD1 (5 bases). With 10 bases removed from V and 5 bases from J, the gap between germline ends came to 14 bases. The CDR3 spans 12 residues. The germline V gene encodes CDR1 SEHNR and CDR2 FQNEAQ (reference sequence). For the CDR3, the DNA is TGTGCCACCGAGCAGGGAGAGACTGAAGCTTTCTTT. This gives the protein CATEQGETEAFF.

Worth noting for this clone: This sample also contains other DNA sequences that code for the same CDR3. The gene calls are TRBV7-9 and TRBJ2-7; D is undetermined. CDR3 length: 11 residues. V lost 5 bases and J lost 6, with 8 bases in between. CDR1 is SEHNR, CDR2 FQNEAQ, per germline (reference sequence). Here the CDR3 DNA reads TGTGCCAGCAGCCTGGACCTCGAGCAGTACTTC. It codes for CASSLDLEQYF.

In regard to this clone: Distinct nucleotide sequences in the sample also encode this CDR3. The chain has TRBV6-5 and TRBJ2-5; the D is unclear. The CDR3 is 14 amino acids. Germline V lookup: CDR1 MNHEY, CDR2 SVGAGI. V was pared by 0 bases and J by 3 bases, with 8 bases between. The CDR3 DNA reads TGTGCCAGCAGTTACTCGGGCAGAGAAGAGACCCAGTACTTC. Protein sequence: CASSYSGREETQYF.

The rearrangement links TRBV2 to TRBJ2-3; maybe TRBD1 (6 bases). CDR1 is SNHLY and CDR2 is FYNNEI in the germline V gene. Trimming took 7 bases from V and 0 from J, leaving 14 bases between them. This CDR3 comprises 15 residues. DNA of the CDR3: TGTGCCAGCAATGGGGGCTCCACAAGCACAGATACGCAGTATTTT. Its translation is CASNGGSTSTDTQYF.

This chain uses TRBV19 with TRBJ2-5; no clear D. This CDR3 spans 14 amino acids. From germline, CDR1 is LNHDA and CDR2 SQIVND (reference sequence). V lost 5 bases to trimming and J lost 2 bases, with 12 bases between them. In nucleotides, the CDR3 is TGTGCCAGTAGTCTAATAGTCGGACAAGAGACCCAGTACTTC. Amino acids: CASSLIVGQETQYF.

V gene TRBV7-9 combines with J gene TRBJ1-1, with TRBD1 matching over 8 bases. From germline, CDR1 is SEHNR and CDR2 FQNEAQ (reference sequence). This CDR3 is built from 15 residues. V was pared by 5 bases and J by 3 bases, with 8 bases of the junction left unmatched. The CDR3 DNA reads TGTGCCAGCAGCCTGACAGGGGTTATTCACACTGAAGCTTTCTTT. The encoded protein is CASSLTGVIHTEAFF.

V gene TRBV5-4 combines with J gene TRBJ2-7; 8 nucleotides line up with TRBD2. Trimming removed 5 bases from V and 0 bases from J; junction bases left unmatched: 7. Looked up from germline, CDR1 is SGHNT and CDR2 is YYREEE (reference sequence). This CDR3 comprises 15 residues. CDR3 region: CASRFGGEISYEQYF. In DNA form, the CDR3 reads TGTGCCAGCAGATTCGGGGGGGAAATCTCCTACGAGCAGTACTTC.

This clone has a single count. The gene calls are TRBV28 and TRBJ2-4; D uncertain. The CDR3 is made up of 14 amino acids. V was trimmed by 6 bases and J by 2 bases, leaving 11 bases between them. Germline CDR1 MDHEN, CDR2 SYDVKM. The CDR3 DNA follows: TGTGCCAGCAGCTTCCGTGGTCCCAAAAACATTCAGTACTTC. The encoded protein is CASSFRGPKNIQYF.

This chain uses TRBV6-6 with TRBJ2-3, with a weak D call TRBD2 (5 bases). The CDR3 is 15 amino acids. V lost 0 bases to trimming and J lost 5 bases, with 12 bases between them. Germline CDR1 MNHNY, CDR2 SVGAGI (reference sequence). In nucleotides, the CDR3 is TGTGCCAGCAGTTACTCCGGACTGCCCATAGATACGCAGTATTTT. This codes for CASSYSGLPIDTQYF.

This clone was seen many times. The chain joins TRBV5-6 to TRBJ2-5, with 7 nucleotides matching TRBD1. In germline, CDR1 is SGHDT, CDR2 YYEEEE. The CDR3 is made up of 15 amino acids. V shed 0 bases, J shed 5 bases, and the junction held 7 bases outside the gene matches. In DNA, the CDR3 is TGTGCCAGCAGCTTGGAGTTTGACAGGGAGGAGACCCAGTACTTC. Translation: CASSLEFDREETQYF.

The chain joins TRBV5-4 to TRBJ2-1; TRBD2 agrees at 10 bases. Germline V lookup: CDR1 SGHNT, CDR2 YYREEE (reference sequence). The CDR3 sequence is 15 residues long. J was trimmed by 4 bases and V by 2 bases; bases with no gene match: 3. The CDR3 loop reads CASSFGLAEYNEQFF. In DNA, the CDR3 is TGTGCCAGCAGCTTTGGACTAGCGGAATACAATGAGCAGTTCTTC.